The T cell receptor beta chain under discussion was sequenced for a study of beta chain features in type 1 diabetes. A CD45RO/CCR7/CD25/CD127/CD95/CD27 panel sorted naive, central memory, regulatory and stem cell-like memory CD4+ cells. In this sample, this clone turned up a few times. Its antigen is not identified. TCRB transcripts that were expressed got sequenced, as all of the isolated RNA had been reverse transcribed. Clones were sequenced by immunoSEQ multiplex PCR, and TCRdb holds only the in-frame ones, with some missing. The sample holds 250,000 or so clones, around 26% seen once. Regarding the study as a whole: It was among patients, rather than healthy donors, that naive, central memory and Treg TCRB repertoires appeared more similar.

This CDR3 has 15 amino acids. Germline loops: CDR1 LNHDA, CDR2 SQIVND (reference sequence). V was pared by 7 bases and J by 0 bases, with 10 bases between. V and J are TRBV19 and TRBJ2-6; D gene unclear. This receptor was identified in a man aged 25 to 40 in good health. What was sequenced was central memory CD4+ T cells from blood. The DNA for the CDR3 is TGTGCCAGTAACCAACAGAGCTCTGGGGCCAACGTCCTGACTTTC. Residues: CASNQQSSGANVLTF.